This T cell receptor (beta chain) was recorded in a study of T cell changes during pregnancy in multiple sclerosis. There are 19 residues in the CDR3. CDR1 is GTSNPN and CDR2 is SVGIG in the germline V gene (reference sequence). Deletions cut 0 bases from V and 1 base from J, with 25 bases between. This clone was seen only a few times. Profiled with immunoSEQ multiplex PCR; TCRdb holds only in-frame clones, not every one. The repertoire holds fewer than 85,000 clones, with 90% to 95% as singletons. The sequencing used peripheral blood, collected in the first trimester of pregnancy. This sequence was found in a female donor in good health, enrolled as a control in a pregnancy study. V is TRBV30 and J is TRBJ2-7; D might be TRBD2 (6 bases). This CDR3 reads CAWSVRGSGRLGRSYEQYF. DNA of the CDR3: TGTGCCTGGAGTGTACGGGGGTCAGGGAGATTGGGCAGGTCCTACGAGCAGTACTTC.